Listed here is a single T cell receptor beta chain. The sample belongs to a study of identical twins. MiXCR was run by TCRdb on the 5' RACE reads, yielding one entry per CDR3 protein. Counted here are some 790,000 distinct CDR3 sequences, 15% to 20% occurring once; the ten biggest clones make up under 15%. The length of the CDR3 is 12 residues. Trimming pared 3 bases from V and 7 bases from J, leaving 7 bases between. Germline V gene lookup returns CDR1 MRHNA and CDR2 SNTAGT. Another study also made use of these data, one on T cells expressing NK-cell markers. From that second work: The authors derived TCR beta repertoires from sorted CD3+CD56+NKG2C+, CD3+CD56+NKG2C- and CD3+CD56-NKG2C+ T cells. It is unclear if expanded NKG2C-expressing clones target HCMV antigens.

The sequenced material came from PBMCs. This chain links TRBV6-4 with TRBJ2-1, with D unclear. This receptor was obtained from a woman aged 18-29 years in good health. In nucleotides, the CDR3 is TGTGCCAGCAGTGATCAAGGAAATGAGCAGTTCTTC. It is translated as CASSDQGNEQFF.